The sample holds many counts of the clone carrying this T cell receptor beta chain. Ahead of thyroid surgery, no patient had received treatment of any kind. Trimming left V 2 bases short and J 5 bases short, with 21 bases between. The germline gives CDR1 MNHEY, CDR2 SVGAGI. The CDR3 is 18 amino acids. The data stem from a study of metastatic and nonmetastatic thyroid tumors. The wider study: Peripheral blood and tumor or nodule samples from malignant and benign thyroid patients were compared.

TCRdb re-analyzed the PCR reads using MiXCR. Here the sample spans roughly 75,000 clones, approximately 12% being singletons. This TCR was recovered from a female donor with papillary thyroid cancer or a benign thyroid nodule (not recorded which). Some clones in this sample may be carry-over from other donors' samples. This chain connects TRBV6-5 to TRBJ2-2, with D possibly being TRBD2 (6 bases). Sequencing was done on a sample of tumor tissue. CDR3 protein: CASSYLVRAGLGTGELFF. DNA of the CDR3: TGTGCCAGCAGTTACCTCGTCAGGGCGGGACTGGGAACCGGGGAGCTGTTTTTT.